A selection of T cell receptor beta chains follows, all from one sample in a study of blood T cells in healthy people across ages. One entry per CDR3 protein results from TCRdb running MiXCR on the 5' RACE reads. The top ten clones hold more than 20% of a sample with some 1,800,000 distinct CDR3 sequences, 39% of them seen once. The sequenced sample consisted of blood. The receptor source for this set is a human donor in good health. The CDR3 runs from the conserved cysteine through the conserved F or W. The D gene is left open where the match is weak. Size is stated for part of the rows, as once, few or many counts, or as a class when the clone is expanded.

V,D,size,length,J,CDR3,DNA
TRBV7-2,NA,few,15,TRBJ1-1,CASSRPRQMNTEAFF,TGTGCCAGCAGCCGGCCCCGACAGATGAACACTGAAGCTTTCTTT
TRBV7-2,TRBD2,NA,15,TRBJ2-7,CASSLQRGDFYEQYF,TGTGCCAGCAGCTTACAGCGGGGGGATTTTTACGAGCAGTACTTC
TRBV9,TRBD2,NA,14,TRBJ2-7,CASSVSTSGYEQYF,TGTGCCAGCAGCGTATCGACTAGCGGGTACGAGCAGTACTTC
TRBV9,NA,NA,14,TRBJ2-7,CVSSPRLGELAQYF,TGTGTCAGCAGCCCCCGGCTGGGGGAGCTGGCGCAGTACTTC
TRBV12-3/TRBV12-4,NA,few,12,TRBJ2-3,CASGRFTDTQYF,TGTGCCAGCGGACGGTTCACAGATACGCAGTATTTT
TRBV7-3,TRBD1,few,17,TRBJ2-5,CASSLTLGTGCSETQYF,TGTGCCAGCAGCTTAACGCTCGGGACAGGGTGTTCAGAGACCCAGTACTTC
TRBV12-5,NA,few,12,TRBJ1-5,CASGVPGQPQHF,TGTGCTAGTGGTGTACCGGGTCAGCCCCAGCATTTT
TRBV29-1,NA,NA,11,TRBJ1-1,CSGTRNTGAFF,TGCAGCGGTACAAGGAACACTGGAGCTTTCTTT
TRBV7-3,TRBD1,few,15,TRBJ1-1,CASSSTGGAYTEAFF,TGTGCCAGCAGCTCCACAGGGGGGGCTTACACTGAGGCTTTCTTT
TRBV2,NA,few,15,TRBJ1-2,CARRDGLYVSYGYTF,TGTGCCAGACGGGACGGATTGTACGTGTCCTATGGCTACACCTTC
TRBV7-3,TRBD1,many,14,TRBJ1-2,CASSLGGQGDGYTF,TGTGCCAGCAGCTTAGGGGGACAGGGCGATGGCTACACCTTC
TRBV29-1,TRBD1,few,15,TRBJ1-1,CSVDPGTGARTEAFF,TGCAGCGTTGATCCCGGGACAGGGGCAAGGACTGAAGCTTTCTTT
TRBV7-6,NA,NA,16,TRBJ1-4,CASSPLVGRSNEKLFF,TGTGCCAGCAGCCCTCTCGTTGGGCGGTCTAATGAAAAACTGTTTTTT
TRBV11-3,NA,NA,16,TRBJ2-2,CASSLAAGANTGELFF,TGTGCCAGCAGCTTAGCAGCAGGGGCCAACACCGGGGAGCTGTTTTTT
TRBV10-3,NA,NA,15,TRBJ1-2,CAISDGGDTNYGYTF,TGTGCCATCAGTGACGGAGGGGATACTAACTATGGCTACACCTTC
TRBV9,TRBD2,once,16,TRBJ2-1,CASSATSGGGRNEQFF,TGTGCCAGCAGCGCCACCTCCGGCGGGGGTAGGAATGAGCAGTTCTTC
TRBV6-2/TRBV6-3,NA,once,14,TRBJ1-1,CASSPDAGNTEAFF,TGTGCCAGCAGCCCCGACGCGGGGAACACTGAAGCTTTCTTT
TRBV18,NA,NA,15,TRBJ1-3,CASSPDGSSGNTIYF,TGTGCCAGCTCACCTGACGGGAGCTCTGGAAACACCATATATTTT
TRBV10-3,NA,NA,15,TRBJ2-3,CAISEGNYGIDTQYF,TGTGCCATCAGTGAGGGGAATTACGGGATAGATACGCAGTATTTT
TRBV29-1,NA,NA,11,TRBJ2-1,CSVPFGETQFF,TGCAGTGTCCCATTCGGGGAGACCCAGTTCTTC
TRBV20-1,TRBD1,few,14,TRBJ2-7,CSARSQRTGREQYF,TGCAGTGCTAGATCTCAACGGACAGGGCGGGAGCAGTACTTC
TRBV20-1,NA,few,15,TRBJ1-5,CSARGGLGENQPQHF,TGCAGTGCTAGGGGTGGTTTGGGGGAAAATCAGCCCCAGCATTTT
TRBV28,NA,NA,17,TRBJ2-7,CASSPFNDSLGFYEQYF,TGTGCCAGCAGTCCCTTTAACGACAGCCTAGGATTCTACGAGCAGTACTTC
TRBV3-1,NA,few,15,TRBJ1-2,CASSQDWLANYGYTF,TGTGCCAGCAGCCAAGATTGGTTAGCTAACTATGGCTACACCTTC
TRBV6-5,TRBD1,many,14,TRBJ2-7,CASGVTGAIGEQYF,TGTGCCAGCGGGGTCACAGGGGCCATCGGCGAGCAGTACTTC
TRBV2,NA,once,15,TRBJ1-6,CGSLSSIWGNSPLHF,TGTGGCAGCCTAAGTTCGATCTGGGGGAATTCACCCCTCCACTTT
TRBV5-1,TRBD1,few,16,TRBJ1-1,CASSSRGSGTESEAFF,TGCGCCAGCAGCTCGCGAGGGTCAGGGACAGAGTCTGAAGCTTTCTTT
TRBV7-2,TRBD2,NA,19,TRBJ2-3,CASSPARPSGGASTDTQYF,TGTGCCAGCAGCCCCGCTAGACCTAGCGGGGGGGCTAGCACAGATACGCAGTATTTT
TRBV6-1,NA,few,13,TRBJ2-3,CASNRGFTDTQYF,TGTGCCAGCAACCGGGGCTTCACAGATACGCAGTATTTT
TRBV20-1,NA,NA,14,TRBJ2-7,CSARTPGQMYEQYF,TGCAGTGCTAGAACCCCCGGCCAGATGTACGAGCAGTACTTC
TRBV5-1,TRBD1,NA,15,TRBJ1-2,CASSPMTGDYYGYTF,TGCGCCAGCAGCCCTATGACAGGGGACTACTATGGCTACACCTTC
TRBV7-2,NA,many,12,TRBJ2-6,CASSPHTNVLTF,TGTGCCAGCAGCCCCCACACCAACGTCCTGACTTTC
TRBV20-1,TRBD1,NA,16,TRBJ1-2,CSASVSQPLQGDGYTF,TGCAGTGCTAGTGTGTCGCAACCCCTTCAGGGGGATGGCTACACCTTC
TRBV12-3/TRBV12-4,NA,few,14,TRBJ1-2,CASSFHRSSYGYTF,TGTGCCAGCAGTTTTCACAGAAGTTCCTATGGCTACACCTTC
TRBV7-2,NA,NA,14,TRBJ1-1,CASSFNAGNTEAFF,TGTGCCAGCAGCTTCAATGCGGGGAACACTGAAGCTTTCTTT
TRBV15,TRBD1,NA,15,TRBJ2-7,CATSSRDRVYNEQYF,TGTGCCACCAGCAGCCGGGACAGGGTATACAATGAGCAGTACTTC
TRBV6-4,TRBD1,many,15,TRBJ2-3,CASRSGTGGADTQYF,TGTGCCAGCCGGAGCGGGACAGGGGGCGCAGATACGCAGTATTTT
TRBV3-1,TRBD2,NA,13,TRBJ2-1,CASSQVLGRIQFF,TGTGCCAGCAGCCAAGTACTCGGGAGGATTCAGTTCTTC
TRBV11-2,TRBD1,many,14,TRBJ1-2,CASSWDRANYGYTF,TGTGCCAGCAGCTGGGACAGAGCTAACTATGGCTACACCTTC
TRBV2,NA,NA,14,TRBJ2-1,CASSERDVYNEQFF,TGTGCCAGCAGTGAAAGGGACGTATACAATGAGCAGTTCTTC
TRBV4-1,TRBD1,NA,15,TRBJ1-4,CASSQNDRDDEKLFF,TGCGCCAGCAGCCAAAACGACAGGGATGATGAAAAACTGTTTTTT
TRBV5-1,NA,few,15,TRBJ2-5,CASSSGAGRGETQYF,TGCGCCAGCAGCTCAGGGGCCGGGCGGGGAGAGACCCAGTACTTC
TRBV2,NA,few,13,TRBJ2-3,CAGGGVGTDTQYF,TGTGCCGGCGGGGGCGTCGGCACAGATACGCAGTATTTT
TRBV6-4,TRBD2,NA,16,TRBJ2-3,CASEGLAGGLTDTQYF,TGTGCCAGCGAAGGACTAGCGGGGGGTCTCACAGATACGCAGTATTTT
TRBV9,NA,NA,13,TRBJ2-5,CASSPNLVETQYF,TGTGCCAGCAGCCCCAATCTTGTAGAGACCCAGTACTTC
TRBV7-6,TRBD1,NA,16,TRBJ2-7,CASSPTSGTGDYEQYF,TGTGCCAGCAGCCCGACGTCCGGGACAGGGGACTACGAGCAGTACTTC
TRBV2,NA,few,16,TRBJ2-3,CASSIWGATPTDTQYF,TGTGCCAGCAGTATATGGGGGGCAACACCCACAGATACGCAGTATTTT
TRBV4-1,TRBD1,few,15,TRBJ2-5,CASSHPQGARETQYF,TGCGCCAGCAGCCACCCACAGGGGGCACGAGAGACCCAGTACTTC
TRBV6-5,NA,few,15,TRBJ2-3,CASSSPRERAPTQYF,TGTGCCAGCAGTTCCCCCAGGGAGAGGGCCCCTACGCAGTATTTT
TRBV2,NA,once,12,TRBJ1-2,CASSGEVYGYTF,TGTGCCAGCAGTGGGGAGGTGTATGGCTACACCTTC
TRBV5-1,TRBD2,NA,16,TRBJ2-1,CASSLVGRDTYNEQFF,TGCGCCAGCAGCTTGGTCGGGAGGGATACCTACAATGAGCAGTTCTTC
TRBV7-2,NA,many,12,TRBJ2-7,CASSLELYEQYF,TGTGCCAGCAGCTTAGAACTCTACGAGCAGTACTTC
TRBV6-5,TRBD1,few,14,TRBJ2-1,CASSPRQGLNEQFF,TGTGCCAGCAGTCCCCGACAGGGTCTGAATGAGCAGTTCTTC